This T cell receptor (beta chain) originates from a study of CD4 T cells in relation to SARS-CoV-2 and coronaviruses. In its sample, this clone was seen a few times. The antigen remains undetermined. Sequencing was performed with immunoSEQ multiplex PCR; in TCRdb, only in-frame clones are kept and a portion is missing. Here the sample spans around 11,000 clones, about 81% being singletons. There are 12 residues in the CDR3. V was shortened by 4 bases and J by 5 bases, with 7 bases between the two germline ends. Germline CDR1 SGHDT, CDR2 YYEEEE. CD4+ T cells from unexposed donors were obtained before the COVID-19 pandemic (2011-2018). CD4+ T cells were isolated from the cells after 10 days of culture.

The chain is built from TRBV5-6 and TRBJ1-5; D unclear. The sample taken for sequencing was CD4+ T cells from PBMCs, cultured in vitro. This TCR was recovered from a human donor in good health. CDR3 protein: CASSTRHQPQHF. The CDR3 DNA follows: TGTGCCAGCAGCACGAGGCATCAGCCCCAGCATTTT.